Listed below are T cell receptor beta chains from one sample, sequenced in a study of blood T cell repertoires in COVID-19. Clones were sequenced by immunoSEQ multiplex PCR, and TCRdb holds only the in-frame ones, with some missing. The top ten hold about 11% of the sample, which has just over 25,000 clones, 90% seen once. Sequenced: peripheral blood. These receptors all stem from a man aged 65 to 85 with acute or convalescent COVID-19. CDR3s include the opening cysteine and the closing phenylalanine or tryptophan. D genes are given only for firm matches. Size values are once, few and many counts, or a class for expanded clones, and some rows have none.

CDR3nt: TGCGCCAGCAGCTACGGTGGCAATCAGCCCCAGCATTTT
CDR3aa: CASSYGGNQPQHF
abundance: few
j_gene: TRBJ1-5
v_gene: TRBV5-1
d_gene: .

CDR3nt: TGCGCCAGCAGCTCGGGACAGGGGGACAATCAGCCCCAGCATTTT
CDR3aa: CASSSGQGDNQPQHF
abundance: once
j_gene: TRBJ1-5
v_gene: TRBV5-1
d_gene: TRBD1

CDR3nt: TGTGCCAGCAGCCGAGGGACAGATCAGCAGTACTTC
CDR3aa: CASSRGTDQQYF
abundance: .
j_gene: TRBJ2-7
v_gene: TRBV6-5
d_gene: TRBD1

CDR3nt: TGTGCCAGCAGTCCGGGCTTAGGGGAAACCGGGGAGCTGTTTTTT
CDR3aa: CASSPGLGETGELFF
abundance: .
j_gene: TRBJ2-2
v_gene: TRBV28
d_gene: .

CDR3nt: TGTGCCAGCAGCTTAGGACAGTTGGGTTCACCCCTCCACTTT
CDR3aa: CASSLGQLGSPLHF
abundance: .
j_gene: TRBJ1-6
v_gene: TRBV7-9
d_gene: .

CDR3nt: TGTGCCATCAGTGAGAACAGTAGCAATCAGCCCCAGCATTTT
CDR3aa: CAISENSSNQPQHF
abundance: .
j_gene: TRBJ1-5
v_gene: TRBV10-3
d_gene: .

CDR3nt: TGTGCCACTGGACAGGGGCTCGGCACTGAAGCTTTCTTT
CDR3aa: CATGQGLGTEAFF
abundance: large
j_gene: TRBJ1-1
v_gene: TRBV15
d_gene: TRBD1

CDR3nt: TGTGCCAGTACCCGAGGACAGGGCGGCACTGAAGCTTTCTTT
CDR3aa: CASTRGQGGTEAFF
abundance: .
j_gene: TRBJ1-1
v_gene: TRBV19
d_gene: TRBD1

CDR3nt: TGTGCCAGTAGTTCGACAGGGGCTGAAAAACTGTTTTTT
CDR3aa: CASSSTGAEKLFF
abundance: .
j_gene: TRBJ1-4
v_gene: TRBV19
d_gene: TRBD1

CDR3nt: TGTGCCAGCAGCTTAGAGAGGCCACAGGGGCCCCGCGGTACGCAGTATTTT
CDR3aa: CASSLERPQGPRGTQYF
abundance: once
j_gene: TRBJ2-3
v_gene: TRBV11-3
d_gene: TRBD1

CDR3nt: TGCGCCAGCAGCCAAGAGTGGGGGGGCGGGGAGACCCAGTACTTC
CDR3aa: CASSQEWGGGETQYF
abundance: .
j_gene: TRBJ2-5
v_gene: TRBV4-3
d_gene: .

CDR3nt: TGTGCCAGCAGCCGACCAATCTCGGGACAGGGGGCCAACGAGCAGTACTTC
CDR3aa: CASSRPISGQGANEQYF
abundance: .
j_gene: TRBJ2-7
v_gene: TRBV11-2
d_gene: TRBD1

CDR3nt: TGTGCCAGCAGCCCCACCGGTAGCTCCTACAATGAGCAGTTCTTC
CDR3aa: CASSPTGSSYNEQFF
abundance: .
j_gene: TRBJ2-1
v_gene: TRBV5-4
d_gene: .

CDR3nt: TGTGCCAGCAGTTCACTAGAGGCCTCGAGCTACAATGAGCAGTTCTTC
CDR3aa: CASSSLEASSYNEQFF
abundance: .
j_gene: TRBJ2-1
v_gene: TRBV6-2/TRBV6-3
d_gene: .

CDR3nt: TGTGCCAGCAGCGTTGGGACAGTTAGCAATCAGCCCCAGCATTTT
CDR3aa: CASSVGTVSNQPQHF
abundance: .
j_gene: TRBJ1-5
v_gene: TRBV9
d_gene: TRBD1

CDR3nt: TGCGCCAGCAGACCTTCTATGACAGGGGGTAGCTATGGCTACACCTTC
CDR3aa: CASRPSMTGGSYGYTF
abundance: .
j_gene: TRBJ1-2
v_gene: TRBV5-1
d_gene: TRBD1

CDR3nt: TGTGCCAGCAGCCATAAGACAGGGCCCATCCTCTATGGCTACACCTTC
CDR3aa: CASSHKTGPILYGYTF
abundance: .
j_gene: TRBJ1-2
v_gene: TRBV14
d_gene: TRBD1

CDR3nt: TGTGCCAGCACCCGGGGGGAGGGGGCTGAAGCTTTCTTT
CDR3aa: CASTRGEGAEAFF
abundance: .
j_gene: TRBJ1-1
v_gene: TRBV12-3/TRBV12-4
d_gene: .

CDR3nt: TGTGCCAGCAGCACCCAGGGACAGGGACTAGCGGGAACCTACAATGAGCAGTTCTTC
CDR3aa: CASSTQGQGLAGTYNEQFF
abundance: .
j_gene: TRBJ2-1
v_gene: TRBV7-2
d_gene: TRBD2

CDR3nt: TGTGCCAGCAGGGGGCGGCAACCAAAAGGGGAGACCCAGTACTTC
CDR3aa: CASRGRQPKGETQYF
abundance: .
j_gene: TRBJ2-5
v_gene: TRBV2
d_gene: .

CDR3nt: TGTGCCAGCTCACGACAGGGGGCAGGGGATGATACGCAGTATTTT
CDR3aa: CASSRQGAGDDTQYF
abundance: .
j_gene: TRBJ2-3
v_gene: TRBV18
d_gene: TRBD1

CDR3nt: TGTGCCAGTAGCGTCCCCGGGGGCACTGAAGCTTTCTTT
CDR3aa: CASSVPGGTEAFF
abundance: .
j_gene: TRBJ1-1
v_gene: TRBV5-8
d_gene: .

CDR3nt: TGTGCCACCAGCATCGGGGGACAAGAGACCCAGTACTTC
CDR3aa: CATSIGGQETQYF
abundance: .
j_gene: TRBJ2-5
v_gene: TRBV15
d_gene: .

CDR3nt: TGTGCCAGCAGCCTCTGGCAGGCCCCCTACGAGCAGTACTTC
CDR3aa: CASSLWQAPYEQYF
abundance: .
j_gene: TRBJ2-7
v_gene: TRBV3-1/TRBV3-2
d_gene: .